The rows below give T cell receptor beta chains drawn from one sample of a study of cytomegalovirus exposure and HLA in healthy donors. Some clones are missing from TCRdb's copy, which holds only in-frame ones; the method was immunoSEQ multiplex PCR. Altogether about 140,000 clones are present, about four fifths being singletons, with the ten largest covering about 2.8%. Sequencing was carried out using PBMCs. The receptors stem from a male donor in good health and CMV-seronegative. Each CDR3 is given with its conserved first and last residue. Fields, in order: V gene, J gene, clone size, D gene, CDR3 DNA, CDR3 protein. A D gene is named only where the DNA matches it firmly. Expanded clones are given a class, and other clones once, few, many or no size at all.

>TRBV5-6|TRBJ2-3|-|TRBD2
TGTGCCAGCAGCTTGAGGCTAGCGGGGGGCACAGATACGCAGTATTTT
CASSLRLAGGTDTQYF
>TRBV5-1|TRBJ1-1|once|-
TGCGCCAGCAGCTTGGCCGCGGGGTTGACCACTGAAGCTTTCTTT
CASSLAAGLTTEAFF
>TRBV5-1|TRBJ1-2|-|TRBD1
TGCGCCAGCAGCTTCAGGACAGGGTCTAACTATGGCTACACCTTC
CASSFRTGSNYGYTF
>TRBV18|TRBJ1-5|-|-
TGTGCCAGCTCACAGGCCCGGCGCTCGACGGGTAGTCAGCCCCAGCATTTT
CASSQARRSTGSQPQHF
>TRBV9|TRBJ1-1|-|-
TGTGCCAGCAGCGTAGAAGGACGGGGGAGGAGGAGTCCAGCTTTCTTT
CASSVEGRGRRSPAFF
>TRBV6-5|TRBJ2-7|-|-
TGTGCCAGCAGTTTTTACTACGAGCAGTACTTC
CASSFYYEQYF
>TRBV7-9|TRBJ1-5|-|-
TGTGCCAGCAGCTTAGGGACAGCCAATCAGCCCCAGCATTTT
CASSLGTANQPQHF
>TRBV9|TRBJ1-2|few|-
TGTGCCAGCAGCGCCCTTAGGGCAGGGCCCTATGGCTACACCTTC
CASSALRAGPYGYTF
>TRBV27|TRBJ1-4|-|-
TGTGCCAGCAGTTTAACCGGGAGAACAACTAATGAAAAACTGTTTTTT
CASSLTGRTTNEKLFF
>TRBV9|TRBJ2-6|-|TRBD1
TGTGCCAGCAGCGAGTGGACAGGAAGCGAGACCTCTGGGGCCAACGTCCTGACTTTC
CASSEWTGSETSGANVLTF
>TRBV6-5|TRBJ1-1|-|TRBD1
TGTGCCAGCCGCAAGGACAGGGATGCCCCTGAAGCTTTCTTT
CASRKDRDAPEAFF
>TRBV12-5|TRBJ1-2|-|-
TGTGCTAGTGGTTTGGTACTCGGGTCCTATATACCCTCTAACTATGGCTACACCTTC
CASGLVLGSYIPSNYGYTF
>TRBV19|TRBJ1-1|-|TRBD1
TGTGCCAGTGCCGATGACAGGGACACTGAAGCTTTCTTT
CASADDRDTEAFF
>TRBV10-3|TRBJ1-1|once|-
TGTGCCTCCGGCGGGGACGGGAACACTGAAGCTTTCTTT
CASGGDGNTEAFF
>TRBV6-5|TRBJ1-1|-|TRBD1
TGTGCCAGCAGTACCAACAGGGGGCCCTCCACTGAAGCTTTCTTT
CASSTNRGPSTEAFF
>TRBV19|TRBJ2-2|-|-
TGTGCCAGTAGTACCTCCGGGGAGCTGTTTTTT
CASSTSGELFF
>TRBV7-3|TRBJ2-1|-|TRBD1
TGTGCCAGCAGCCCGCAGGGGGCGCAATACAATGAGCAGTTCTTC
CASSPQGAQYNEQFF
>TRBV7-3|TRBJ1-1|-|TRBD1
TGTGCCAGCCGAGTGGACAGGAGGAACACTGAAGCTTTCTTT
CASRVDRRNTEAFF
>TRBV7-6|TRBJ2-3|-|TRBD2
TGTGCCAGCAGCTTAGAGGCTAGCGGGAGCACAGATACGCAGTATTTT
CASSLEASGSTDTQYF
>TRBV5-6|TRBJ2-1|-|-
TGTGCCAGTCAAGCATTTTCTAGCTACAATGAGCAGTTCTTC
CASQAFSSYNEQFF
>TRBV7-2|TRBJ2-5|-|TRBD2
TGTGCCAGCAGCCATACTAGCGGGGGGGCTAATATGAAGACCCAGTACTTC
CASSHTSGGANMKTQYF
>TRBV23-1|TRBJ1-1|few|-
TGCGCCAGCAGTCAATCAAGGACAGTCCGGCGTTTCACTGAAGCTTTCTTT
CASSQSRTVRRFTEAFF
>TRBV19|TRBJ2-2|once|-
TGTGCCAGTAAAAATACAGGGGGGGGCATAACCGGGGAGCTGTTTTTT
CASKNTGGGITGELFF